This passage covers 30 T cell receptor beta chains from one sample sequenced in a study of control samples from healthy donors and cancer patients (dated by TCRdb to the early 2020s). Receptor amplification or capture employed the immunoSEQ multiplex PCR assay. The clones in this table, taken by TCRdb from immuneACCESS, are in-frame only. Not every clone is retained; where verified, under half of the shortfall comes from an unresolved V gene, and the cause of the rest is unknown. The sample data list 400,000 to 450,000 clones, and approximately 90% of these were observed just once. Of the sample, over 5.5% is held by the ten largest clones. Material: PBMCs. All receptors derive from a middle-aged man with head and neck cancer.

The chain employs TRBV9 and TRBJ1-2; 7 positions match TRBD1. Germline trimming cut 3 bases from V and 3 bases from J; bases unmatched to any gene: 8. Germline CDR1 is SGDLS and CDR2 is YYNGEE. The CDR3 contains 15 residues. The CDR3 nucleotides are TGTGCCAGCAGCGGGGGACAGCGAATTTACTATGGCTACACCTTC. Encoded protein: CASSGGQRIYYGYTF. Looking up the rest from reference TRBV9 and TRBJ1-2 gives the full variable domain: DSGVTQTPKHLITATGQRVTLRCSPRSGDLSVYWYQQSLDQGLQFLIQYYNGEERAKGNILERFSAQQFPDLHSELNLSSLELGDSALYFCASSGGQRIYYGYTFGSGTRLTVV.

V usage is TRBV19 and J usage is TRBJ2-5, with 8 bases that match TRBD1. CDR1 and CDR2 from the germline V gene are LNHDA and SQIVND (reference sequence). The CDR3 consists of 14 residues. V was pared by 1 base and J by 5 bases, with 3 bases of the junction left unmatched. CDR3 sequence (DNA): TGTGCCAGTAGTATAGGACAGGGGATGGAGACCCAGTACTTC. The encoded protein is CASSIGQGMETQYF.

The CDR3 here is CAWSRDSNPEEKLFF. CDR3 bases: TGTGCCTGGAGTAGGGACAGTAATCCGGAAGAAAAACTGTTTTTT. V gene TRBV30 combines with J gene TRBJ1-4, with 7 positions matching TRBD1. Germline V gene lookup returns CDR1 GTSNPN and CDR2 SVGIG (reference sequence). The CDR3 spans 15 residues. V lost 2 bases, J lost 8 bases, and 11 bases stayed unmatched.

The CDR3: CSVGSLGGYTF. CDR3 nucleotide sequence: TGCAGCGTGGGGTCGCTCGGAGGCTACACCTTC. The gene calls are TRBV29-1 and TRBJ1-2, with unresolved D. Germline lookup yields CDR1 SQVTM and CDR2 ANQGSEA. This CDR3 spans 11 amino acids. Trimming removed 6 bases at V and 8 bases at J, with 13 bases between.

This clone was recorded only once. The V and J genes are TRBV15 and TRBJ2-4; possible D gene TRBD2, 5 bases. The CDR3 sequence is 14 residues long. V lost 5 bases and J 0 bases, leaving 8 bases between the germline ends. Germline V gives CDR1 LNHNV, CDR2 YYDKDF (reference sequence). CDR3: CATSGGLAKNIQYF. The DNA for the CDR3 is TGTGCCACCAGCGGAGGACTAGCCAAAAACATTCAGTACTTC.

V and J are TRBV7-3 and TRBJ2-3; 12 nucleotides agree with TRBD2. The CDR3 extends over 16 amino acids. Trimming removed 1 base from V and 4 bases from J; junction bases left unmatched: 3. Germline CDR1 is SGHTA and CDR2 is FQGTGA. In nucleotides, the CDR3 is TGTGCCAGCAGCTTAAGACTAGCGGGAGTCGCAGATACGCAGTATTTT. It is translated as CASSLRLAGVADTQYF.

The chain combines TRBV21-1 with TRBJ2-5. TRBV21-1 is noted as a pseudogene. This CDR3 is built from 15 residues. In DNA form, the CDR3 reads TGTGCCAGCAGCAAAGTCCCGGGGCGATCCGAGACCCAGTACTTC. Translating gives CASSKVPGRSETQYF.

The V gene is TRBV5-1, the J gene TRBJ1-1; D gene ambiguous. V shed 4 bases and J shed 0 bases, with 10 bases lying between them. This CDR3 is built from 14 residues. From germline, CDR1 is SGHRS and CDR2 YFSETQ. CDR3 protein: CASSPGSMNTEAFF. In nucleotides, the CDR3 is TGCGCCAGCAGCCCGGGAAGTATGAACACTGAAGCTTTCTTT.

V and J are TRBV6-4 and TRBJ2-7, with D perhaps matching TRBD1 or TRBD2 (5 bases each). The CDR3 has 19 residues. The ends were cut back, 7 bases at V and 0 bases at J, with 28 bases in the middle. CDR1 and CDR2 (germline): MRHNA, SNTAGT. CDR3 coding DNA: TGTGCCAGCATCGGGGCGTTGGACCCGGTGAAATGGGCCTCCTACGAGCAGTACTTC. Translation: CASIGALDPVKWASYEQYF.

The chain links TRBV2 to TRBJ1-3; TRBD1 is a possible D gene (5 bases). Germline V lookup: CDR1 SNHLY, CDR2 FYNNEI. This CDR3 has 14 residues. The V gene lost 3 bases and the J gene lost 8 bases, with 14 bases spanning the gap. CDR3 DNA sequence: TGTGCCAGCAGTGAGGGACCTTCGGCGGACACCATATATTTT. Encoded protein: CASSEGPSADTIYF.

The rearrangement joins TRBV18 to TRBJ2-7; possibly TRBD1 for D (5 bases). The ends were cut back, 2 bases at V and 4 bases at J, with 12 bases in the middle. The germline V gene encodes CDR1 KGHSH and CDR2 LQKENI. The CDR3 contains 14 residues. The CDR3 sequence: CASSPNSQGYEQYF. DNA of the CDR3: TGTGCCAGCTCACCAAATTCCCAGGGATACGAGCAGTACTTC.

This chain links TRBV6-4 with TRBJ2-1; 9 nucleotides agree with TRBD2. The CDR3 sequence is 17 residues long. The V gene end was trimmed by 5 bases and the J gene end by 0 bases; junction bases not matched to a gene: 8. CDR1 and CDR2 (germline): MRHNA, SNTAGT. CDR3 nucleotide sequence: TGTGCCAGCAGTATAAGGACTAGCGTTTACTCCTACAATGAGCAGTTCTTC. Protein: CASSIRTSVYSYNEQFF.

The V gene is TRBV3-1 (or the pseudogene TRBV3-2), the J gene TRBJ1-1; TRBD1 might be the D (6 bases). CDR1 LGHDT and CDR2 YNNKEL come from the germline V gene (reference sequence). The CDR3 runs to 14 residues. Trimming pared 4 bases from V and 5 bases from J, leaving 14 bases between. This CDR3 is CASSPKGGTTEAFF. DNA of the CDR3: TGTGCCAGCAGCCCTAAGGGGGGGACAACTGAAGCTTTCTTT.

V is TRBV5-4 and J is TRBJ2-1; 9 bases are shared with TRBD1. CDR3 length: 13 amino acids. The J segment lost 8 bases and the V segment lost 6 bases, leaving 6 bases of the junction unmatched. Germline V CDR1 and CDR2: SGHNT, YYREEE (reference sequence). The CDR3 loop is CASTQDRGYEQFF. As DNA, the CDR3 is TGTGCCAGCACCCAGGACAGGGGCTATGAGCAGTTCTTC.

The chain employs TRBV7-6 and TRBJ2-2; D might be TRBD2 (6 bases). V was trimmed by 5 bases and J by 4 bases, leaving 17 bases between them. From germline, CDR1 is SGHVS and CDR2 FNYEAQ. This CDR3 is built from 16 residues. CDR3 nucleotides: TGTGCCAGCAGCCCAGAAACGGGAGTTGGCACCGGGGAGCTGTTTTTT. This sequence encodes CASSPETGVGTGELFF.

The V gene is TRBV15, the J gene TRBJ2-2; TRBD2 aligns across 7 bases. J was trimmed by 3 bases and V by 5 bases; bases with no gene match: 3. The CDR3 is made up of 14 amino acids. Germline V gene lookup returns CDR1 LNHNV and CDR2 YYDKDF (reference sequence). The CDR3 bases are TGTGCCACCAGCGCTAGCGGACACACCGGGGAGCTGTTTTTT. Translation: CATSASGHTGELFF.

The chain employs TRBV24-1 and TRBJ2-1; no reliable D call. CDR1 and CDR2 from the germline V gene are KGHDR and SFDVKD. CDR3 size: 12 residues. Trimming removed 2 bases at V and 6 bases at J, with 4 bases between. The CDR3 region is CATSDWGNEQFF. As DNA, the CDR3 is TGTGCCACCAGTGATTGGGGCAATGAGCAGTTCTTC.

The chain uses TRBV19 and TRBJ1-4; unclear D gene. V was pared by 5 bases and J by 8 bases, with 12 bases between. This CDR3 comprises 13 residues. In germline, CDR1 is LNHDA, CDR2 SQIVND (reference sequence). DNA for the CDR3: TGTGCCAGTAGTGGTCCCGGAAAAGAAAAACTGTTTTTT. It is translated as CASSGPGKEKLFF.

The chain employs TRBV28 and TRBJ2-3; tentatively, D is TRBD1 (5 bases). The CDR3 contains 18 residues. Germline assignment: CDR1 MDHEN and CDR2 SYDVKM. Trimming stripped 3 bases from V and 2 bases from J, with 21 bases between. CDR3 residues: CASSFRTISTLFTDTQYF. The CDR3 DNA sequence: TGTGCCAGCAGTTTCAGGACAATCTCCACCCTATTCACAGATACGCAGTATTTT.

The chain combines TRBV9 with TRBJ1-4; TRBD1 aligns across 9 bases. Looked up from germline, CDR1 is SGDLS and CDR2 is YYNGEE. The trim removed 0 bases at V and 8 bases at J, leaving 2 bases unmatched. The CDR3 sequence is 14 residues long. The CDR3 protein is CASSVGDRVEKLFF. The CDR3, as DNA: TGTGCCAGCAGCGTAGGGGACAGGGTCGAAAAACTGTTTTTT.

The CDR3 loop reads CASSGPLSGSYNEQFF. CDR3 DNA: TGTGCCAGCAGTGGGCCTTTAAGCGGGAGCTACAATGAGCAGTTCTTC. V and J are TRBV6-1 and TRBJ2-1; TRBD2 agrees at 8 bases. V dropped 4 bases and J dropped 3; count of bases not matched to a gene: 8. The CDR3 totals 16 residues. Germline V gives CDR1 MNHNS, CDR2 SASEGT.

The rearrangement joins TRBV3-1 (or the pseudogene TRBV3-2) to TRBJ2-2, with D unresolved. The CDR3 is made up of 15 amino acids. V lost 3 bases to trimming and J lost 5 bases, with 13 bases between them. Germline V gene lookup returns CDR1 LGHDT and CDR2 YNNKEL (reference sequence). CDR3 region: CASSQSRLVTGELFF. The DNA of the CDR3 is TGTGCCAGCAGCCAGTCGAGACTTGTTACCGGGGAGCTGTTTTTT.

This CDR3 is CASSGPGEEKLFF. For the CDR3, the DNA is TGTGCCAGTAGTGGGCCAGGGGAGGAAAAACTGTTTTTT. This rearrangement joins TRBV19 to TRBJ1-4, with D tentatively TRBD1 (6 bases). The CDR3 covers 13 residues. The V end lost 5 bases, the J end lost 8 bases, and 12 bases lay between the germline ends. The germline V gene encodes CDR1 LNHDA and CDR2 SQIVND (reference sequence).

J is TRBJ1-1 and V is TRBV18; D not certain. The V gene's germline CDR1 is KGHSH and CDR2 LQKENI. Trimming left V 3 bases short and J 0 bases short, with 5 bases between. This CDR3 spans 13 amino acids. In nucleotides, the CDR3 is TGTGCCAGCTCACCTGACATGAACACTGAAGCTTTCTTT. Translating it yields CASSPDMNTEAFF.

The chain carries TRBV4-1 and TRBJ2-5; TRBD2 matches at 9 bases. Germline V lookup: CDR1 MGHRA, CDR2 YSYEKL. This CDR3 region has 20 residues. V dropped 0 bases and J dropped 2; count of bases not matched to a gene: 16. CDR3 sequence: CASSQERGSGSPKGQETQYF. DNA for the CDR3: TGCGCCAGCAGCCAAGAAAGGGGTAGCGGGAGCCCCAAGGGTCAAGAGACCCAGTACTTC.

The table lists this clone with a count of one. The chain recombines TRBV2 with TRBJ2-3; 7 bases fit TRBD2. This CDR3 region has 16 residues. The germline gives CDR1 SNHLY, CDR2 FYNNEI. V lost 4 bases, J lost 5 bases, and 12 bases stayed unmatched. The CDR3 DNA reads as TGTGCCAGCAGTGGTCAAAGCGGGAACGTTGGAGATACGCAGTATTTT. Its translation: CASSGQSGNVGDTQYF.

The chain employs TRBV29-1 and TRBJ1-2; the D is unclear. With 4 bases removed from V and 3 bases from J, the gap between germline ends came to 15 bases. This CDR3 is built from 14 residues. Germline V gene lookup returns CDR1 SQVTM and CDR2 ANQGSEA. CDR3 protein: CSVAPSGGYYGYTF. The CDR3 DNA follows: TGCAGCGTTGCCCCTTCGGGTGGGTACTATGGCTACACCTTC.

The chain couples TRBV7-9 to TRBJ1-4, with unresolved D. V was shortened by 1 base and J by 2 bases, with 8 bases between the two germline ends. This CDR3 contains 15 residues. Germline V gene lookup returns CDR1 SEHNR and CDR2 FQNEAQ (reference sequence). CDR3 nucleotides: TGTGCCAGCAGCTTAGAGGGAGGGACTAATGAAAAACTGTTTTTT. It encodes CASSLEGGTNEKLFF.

V and J are TRBV2 and TRBJ1-5, with TRBD1 matching 7 bases. With 5 bases clipped from V and 3 bases from J, the junction kept 7 bases outside the gene matches. Germline lookup yields CDR1 SNHLY and CDR2 FYNNEI. This CDR3 region has 15 residues. The CDR3 reads CASSTGEGSNQPQHF. CDR3 nucleotide sequence: TGTGCCAGCAGTACAGGGGAAGGCTCCAATCAGCCCCAGCATTTT.

CDR3 sequence reads: CASSPPAGRETQYF. The CDR3 DNA reads TGTGCCAGCTCACCCCCCGCAGGGAGAGAGACCCAGTACTTC. The chain couples TRBV18 to TRBJ2-5; D is tentatively TRBD1 or TRBD2 (5 bases each). The ends were cut back, 3 bases at V and 4 bases at J, with 12 bases in the middle. The CDR3 covers 14 residues. Germline V gene lookup returns CDR1 KGHSH and CDR2 LQKENI.